Each of the 10 T cell receptor beta chains below was sequenced from the same sample in a study of cytomegalovirus exposure and HLA in healthy donors. PCR primers comprised 60 Vbeta and 13 Jbeta primers. TCRdb's copy holds only in-frame clones and misses some; the assay was immunoSEQ multiplex PCR. The data hold under 150,000 clones, with approximately 77% observed a single time. The sample comprised PBMCs. These receptors were taken from a woman aged 55-69 years in good health and CMV-seronegative.

This clone was counted once. This chain joins TRBV7-2 and TRBJ1-5; TRBD1 agrees at 7 bases. Germline assignment: CDR1 SGHTA and CDR2 FQGNSA. The CDR3 has 16 residues. V lost 3 bases and J lost 0; bases outside the gene matches: 5. CDR3 sequence reads: CASSFQTGYSNQPQHF. As DNA, the CDR3 is TGTGCCAGCAGCTTCCAGACAGGGTATAGCAATCAGCCCCAGCATTTT.

This clone was recorded a few times. The chain couples TRBV9 to TRBJ2-5; 12 positions agree with TRBD2. The germline CDR1 and CDR2 sequences are SGDLS and YYNGEE. CDR3 length: 18 amino acids. V lost 0 bases and J lost 1; bases outside the gene matches: 7. The CDR3 DNA sequence: TGTGCCAGCAGCGTAGGACGACTAGCGGGAGACCTCCAAGAGACCCAGTACTTC. Translating gives CASSVGRLAGDLQETQYF.

The V call is TRBV5-4, the J call TRBJ2-3; TRBD1 matches at 9 bases. Germline loops: CDR1 SGHNT, CDR2 YYREEE (reference sequence). The CDR3 consists of 15 residues. V lost 2 bases to trimming and J lost 4 bases; unmatched junction nucleotides: 5. CDR3 sequence (DNA): TGTGCCAGCAGCTTTACAGGGGGCTCATCAGATACGCAGTATTTT. Encoded protein: CASSFTGGSSDTQYF. Full variable domain (missing parts from reference TRBV5-4 and TRBJ2-3): ETGVTQSPTHLIKTRGQQVTLRCSSQSGHNTVSWYQQALGQGPQFIFQYYREEENGRGNFPPRFSGLQFPNYSSELNVNALELDDSALYLCASSFTGGSSDTQYFGPGTRLTVL.

This chain links TRBV5-4 with TRBJ1-3; D may be TRBD1 (5 bases). This CDR3 comprises 16 residues. Germline V CDR1 and CDR2: SGHNT, YYREEE (reference sequence). Deletions cut 4 bases from V and 2 bases from J, with 16 bases between. CDR3 DNA: TGTGCCAGCAGCGGGGGACTTCCATCAGCTGGAAACACCATATATTTT. As protein: CASSGGLPSAGNTIYF. The variable domain in full, with the rest retrieved from reference TRBV5-4 and TRBJ1-3, is ETGVTQSPTHLIKTRGQQVTLRCSSQSGHNTVSWYQQALGQGPQFIFQYYREEENGRGNFPPRFSGLQFPNYSSELNVNALELDDSALYLCASSGGLPSAGNTIYFGEGSWLTVV.

V is TRBV28 and J is TRBJ2-1; 8 nucleotides align to TRBD2. The germline V gene encodes CDR1 MDHEN and CDR2 SYDVKM. The junction had 6 bases not matched to a gene; V was cut back by 2 bases and J by 6 bases. The CDR3 is made up of 15 amino acids. The chain's CDR3 is CASSLVAGSGNEQFF. The CDR3 coding sequence is TGTGCCAGCAGTTTAGTAGCGGGATCGGGCAATGAGCAGTTCTTC. Full variable domain (missing parts from reference TRBV28 and TRBJ2-1): DVKVTQSSRYLVKRTGEKVFLECVQDMDHENMFWYRQDPGLGLRLIYFSYDVKMKEKGDIPEGYSVSREKKERFSLILESASTNQTSMYLCASSLVAGSGNEQFFGPGTRLTVL.

The J gene is TRBJ2-1, the V gene TRBV9, with 9 bases lining up with TRBD2. Trimming took 3 bases from V and 6 from J; bases not matched to a gene: 4. Germline loops: CDR1 SGDLS, CDR2 YYNGEE. The CDR3 consists of 14 residues. CDR3 bases: TGTGCCAGCAGCGACCCGACTAGCGGCAATGAGCAGTTCTTC. The encoded protein is CASSDPTSGNEQFF.

The rearrangement joins TRBV5-4 to TRBJ1-6; 10 nucleotides align to TRBD1. The germline CDR1 and CDR2 sequences are SGHNT and YYREEE (reference sequence). The CDR3 sequence is 17 residues long. The V and J ends lost 4 bases and 2 bases, in that order; junction bases with no gene match: 6. Written as DNA, the CDR3 is TGTGCCAGCAGCAAGACAGGGGGCAGCCCCTATAATTCACCCCTCCACTTT. Its translation: CASSKTGGSPYNSPLHF.

The chain employs TRBV7-2 and TRBJ2-1; 8 nucleotides agree with TRBD2. CDR3 length: 14 amino acids. CDR1 and CDR2 from the germline V gene are SGHTA and FQGNSA. V lost 5 bases to trimming and J lost 9 bases; unmatched junction nucleotides: 9. CDR3 DNA sequence: TGTGCCAGCAGCCCCTTCCCGGGGGGGGTTGAGCAGTTCTTC. The encoded protein is CASSPFPGGVEQFF. Variable domain in full (rest from reference TRBV7-2 and TRBJ2-1): GAGVSQSPSNKVTEKGKDVELRCDPISGHTALYWYRQSLGQGLEFLIYFQGNSAPDKSGLPSDRFSAERTGGSVSTLTIQRTQQEDSAVYLCASSPFPGGVEQFFGPGTRLTVL.

This sequence joins TRBV7-6 and TRBJ2-7, with a tentative D call TRBD2 (5 bases). The germline CDR1 and CDR2 sequences are SGHVS and FNYEAQ. The CDR3 is 14 amino acids. Between the trimmed V and J ends, which lost 5 bases and 5 bases, there was a span of 16 bases. The CDR3 DNA sequence: TGTGCCAGCAGCCAACTGGGCGGGTACGACGAGCAGTACTTC. This encodes CASSQLGGYDEQYF.

The rearrangement links TRBV5-4 to TRBJ2-7; TRBD1 agrees at 9 bases. V lost 0 bases to trimming and J lost 5 bases; unmatched junction nucleotides: 3. The CDR3 has 14 residues. CDR1 SGHNT and CDR2 YYREEE come from the germline V gene (reference sequence). This CDR3 reads CASSLVDRGHEQYF. The CDR3 coding sequence is TGTGCCAGCAGCTTGGTGGACAGGGGACACGAGCAGTACTTC. Full variable domain (remainder filled in from reference TRBV5-4 and TRBJ2-7): ETGVTQSPTHLIKTRGQQVTLRCSSQSGHNTVSWYQQALGQGPQFIFQYYREEENGRGNFPPRFSGLQFPNYSSELNVNALELDDSALYLCASSLVDRGHEQYFGPGTRLTVT.